Described below is a single TCR beta chain sequence and its context. The antigen is undetermined. Germline trimming cut 2 bases from V and 4 bases from J; bases unmatched to any gene: 2. This CDR3 comprises 14 residues. Germline V gene lookup returns CDR1 LGHDT and CDR2 YNNKEL (reference sequence). This entry comes from a study of T cell responses to AZD1222 COVID-19 vaccine. At the level of the study: Second-dose groups at about 4 or about 12 weeks were pooled.

The method was immunoSEQ multiplex PCR; TCRdb's version includes in-frame clones alone and lacks a portion of them. The repertoire holds around 160,000 clones, with roughly 90% as singletons. Broader study findings: Vaccine-related CD4 TCRs covered spike, predominating at 160-218 and 743-854. Of the AZD1222 recipients, only five to seven were seropositive at baseline.

Sequenced here: peripheral blood, sampled on day 0 of AZD1222 vaccination. The source of this sequence is an adult in good health. The rearrangement uses TRBV3-1 (or the pseudogene TRBV3-2) and TRBJ2-1; 7 nucleotides agree with TRBD1. The CDR3 DNA reads as TGTGCCAGCAGCCAATGGGACAGTTACAATGAGCAGTTCTTC. It is translated as CASSQWDSYNEQFF.